This T cell receptor beta chain is drawn from a study of regulatory T cells in long-lasting Graves disease. In the study overall: The study enrolled newly diagnosed Graves' patients on antithyroid drugs under 3 months. Findings and limits, study-wide: The work looked only at peripheral blood and did not look at thyroid tissue.

Points on this clonotype: Its antigen is unknown.

V was cut by 6 bases and J by 5 bases, with 10 bases left in between. The length of the CDR3 is 12 residues. Time point in this sample: newly diagnosed GD, antithyroid drugs for less than 3 months. Extracted RNA from PBMCs served as the source of the TCR library. To make TCR beta libraries, researchers used iRepertoire HTBI primers and Arm-PCR of CDR3 regions. TCRdb reprocessed the multiplex PCR reads with MiXCR, giving one entry per CDR3 protein. This table has a few hundred thousand distinct CDR3 sequences, about an eighth appearing once. A further study also used this sample, focusing on T cells in Graves' hyperthyroidism and ophthalmopathy. From that report: For Graves' hyperthyroidism to be stable, ophthalmopathy could not progress within 18 months.

The V and J genes are TRBV12-3 or TRBV12-4 and TRBJ1-2; weak D call: TRBD1 (6 bases). The clonotype originates from a woman younger than 30 with Graves disease. Material: peripheral blood mononuclear cells (PBMCs), obtained at new diagnosis, from a patient treated with antithyroid drugs. CDR3 DNA sequence: TGTGCCAGCAGGGACAGTGGGTATGGCTACACCTTC. Its translation: CASRDSGYGYTF.